This record concerns one T cell receptor beta chain sequence. Antigen unknown. The data belong to a study of T cell repertoires in cytomegalovirus infection. Study information: Public TCR beta signatures were indicative of both CMV infection and a matching HLA type. Study findings and constraints: Individuals carrying CMV plus the relevant HLA were identified by cumulative frequency of public TCR beta families.

TCRdb re-called the reads through MiXCR, storing one row per CDR3 protein. Of 600,000 to 700,000 distinct CDR3 sequences listed, around 32% were seen once; the top ten hold roughly 18%. The CDR3 spans 13 residues. Trimming took 6 bases from V and 8 from J; bases not matched to a gene: 7. Specimen: cultured PBMCs, collected from culture after CMV antigen stimulation. The clonotype comes from a human donor in good health (CMV status not recorded). Some clones in this sample may be carry-over from other donors' samples. The chain joins TRBV12-3 or TRBV12-4 to TRBJ2-1, with 7 bases that match TRBD1. Here the CDR3 DNA reads TGTGCCAGCAGGTCGACAGGGAACCATGAGCAGTTCTTC. Its translation is CASRSTGNHEQFF.